This TCR beta chain was obtained from a study of identifying expanded T cells in peripheral blood. Study-level points and caveats: Clone count variance between approximately 2-week samples rose with total template count. Technical replicates showed about 1.2 changed clones; roughly two weeks around 15; four weeks 19.

During the collection period, no donor immune events like infections were recorded. Comments on this clone: What it recognizes is unknown.

Germline V gene data show CDR1 as SGHTA and CDR2 as FQGNSA. The length of the CDR3 is 11 residues. The V and J ends lost 4 bases and 7 bases respectively, with 8 bases between them. Generated by immunoSEQ multiplex PCR, the TCRdb table keeps only in-frame clones and is missing some. The sample includes about 85,000 clones, around 91% seen only once; the top ten take approximately 3%. The receptor was derived from a person aged 18 to 75 in good health. V usage is TRBV7-2 and J usage is TRBJ2-7; D is unclear. The specimen was blood. CDR3 sequence (DNA): TGTGCCAGCAGCTCCTATCTGGAGCAGTACTTC. Translated, it gives CASSSYLEQYF.